One and the same sample provided the 17 T cell receptor beta chains below, sequenced in a study of T cells in Graves' hyperthyroidism and ophthalmopathy. From RNA transcripts, TCR beta CDR3 regions were amplified. The study used the HTBI primer set for a first-round RT-PCR of the TCR CDR3. In TCRdb, the multiplex PCR reads were re-called with MiXCR into one record per CDR3 protein. The sample lists about 460,000 distinct CDR3 sequences; 20% to 25% were seen once. The sequenced sample was blood. Source of these receptors: a woman between 65 and 79 years old with Graves' ophthalmopathy.

This clonotype was counted at least ten times. The chain couples TRBV20-1 to TRBJ2-7; maybe TRBD1 (5 bases). V was clipped by 5 bases and J by 7 bases, with 21 bases between them. This CDR3 region has 14 residues. Germline V lookup: CDR1 DFQATT, CDR2 SNEGSKA (reference sequence). The CDR3 nucleotides read TGCAGTGCTGGCCCAACAGGTCCCCTCTTTGAGCAGTACTTC. It translates to CSAGPTGPLFEQYF.

This clonotype was recorded many times. V gene TRBV12-3 or TRBV12-4 combines with J gene TRBJ2-5; D gene uncertain. The CDR3 extends over 14 amino acids. V was pared by 1 base and J by 2 bases, with 8 bases between. CDR3 in amino acids: CASSLGQLQETQYF. The DNA of the CDR3 is TGTGCCAGCAGTTTAGGGCAGTTACAAGAGACCCAGTACTTC.

The chain joins TRBV6-1 to TRBJ2-7; D may be TRBD2 (6 bases). This CDR3 has 11 amino acids. Trimming left V 7 bases short and J 2 bases short, with 6 bases between. Germline V lookup: CDR1 MNHNS, CDR2 SASEGT. CDR3 loop: CASTGAYEQYF. The CDR3 DNA is TGTGCCAGCACGGGAGCCTACGAGCAGTACTTC.

This clonotype was recorded many times. The V and J genes are TRBV11-2 and TRBJ1-2; 9 bases line up with TRBD1. V dropped 5 bases and J dropped 7; count of bases not matched to a gene: 8. In germline, CDR1 is SGHAT, CDR2 FQNNGV. The CDR3 extends over 14 amino acids. The CDR3 loop is CASSLGQGIGGYTF. CDR3 in DNA: TGTGCCAGCAGCCTGGGACAGGGAATCGGTGGCTACACCTTC.

The V and J genes are TRBV5-1 and TRBJ2-1; either TRBD1 or TRBD2 may fit D (5 bases each). The CDR3 has 15 residues. The germline V gene has CDR1 SGHRS and CDR2 YFSETQ. Trimming removed 6 bases at V and 8 bases at J, with 21 bases between. Written as DNA, the CDR3 is TGCGCCAGCACCGAAAGGGGAGCACCCAGCCATGAGCAGTTCTTC. This translates into CASTERGAPSHEQFF.

In this sample, this clonotype turned up many times. The CDR3 loop is CASGLGQLYGYTF. CDR3 bases: TGTGCTAGTGGTTTGGGACAGCTCTATGGCTACACCTTC. The V gene is TRBV12-5, the J gene TRBJ1-2; TRBD1 might be the D (5 bases). The length of the CDR3 is 13 residues. V was cut by 1 base and J by 4 bases, with 7 bases left in between. The germline V gene encodes CDR1 LGHNT and CDR2 FRNRAP.

The CDR3 region is CASSTKGRGDGAETQYF. CDR3 nucleotide sequence: TGTGCCAGTAGTACCAAGGGCCGGGGGGACGGTGCTGAGACCCAGTACTTC. This chain joins TRBV19 and TRBJ2-5, with TRBD2 matching 7 bases. CDR3 length: 17 amino acids. J lost 5 bases, V lost 4 bases, and 16 bases had no gene match. Germline V lookup: CDR1 LNHDA, CDR2 SQIVND (reference sequence).

This clonotype was picked up a small number of times. This chain connects TRBV29-1 to TRBJ2-1; either TRBD1 or TRBD2 may supply D (6 bases each). Trimming shortened V by 4 bases and J by 7 bases, and 14 bases separated the two germline ends. The CDR3 spans 13 residues. Germline CDR1 reads SQVTM; CDR2 reads ANQGSEA. The CDR3 reads CSVVRGVWNEQFF. In nucleotides, the CDR3 is TGCAGCGTTGTGAGGGGGGTTTGGAATGAGCAGTTCTTC.

This clonotype was observed a few times. V usage is TRBV18 and J usage is TRBJ2-7; D unresolved. CDR1 KGHSH and CDR2 LQKENI come from the germline V gene. There are 13 residues in the CDR3. V was shortened by 4 bases and J by 1 base, with 8 bases between the two germline ends. The CDR3 is CASSRETSYEQYF. In DNA, the CDR3 is TGTGCCAGCTCACGCGAAACATCCTACGAGCAGTACTTC.

The sample holds many counts of this clonotype. The chain is built from TRBV2 and TRBJ1-1; no clear D. The germline V gene encodes CDR1 SNHLY and CDR2 FYNNEI. CDR3 length: 13 residues. V was clipped by 7 bases and J by 1 base, with 10 bases between them. Here the CDR3 reads CASNWRGNTEAFF. The DNA for the CDR3 is TGTGCCAGCAACTGGCGAGGGAACACTGAAGCTTTCTTT.

The rearrangement links TRBV30 to TRBJ2-7, with D possibly TRBD1 on 5 matching bases. CDR1 and CDR2 from the germline V gene are GTSNPN and SVGIG (reference sequence). The CDR3 is 16 residues long. V was trimmed by 4 bases and J by 3 bases, leaving 22 bases between them. The CDR3 DNA reads TGTGCCTGGACTCCCATTGCAGGGTTGATCGGCTACGAGCAGTACTTC. This sequence encodes CAWTPIAGLIGYEQYF.

The chain uses TRBV20-1 and TRBJ2-7; D is perhaps TRBD1 (6 bases). This CDR3 is built from 15 residues. Germline V CDR1 and CDR2: DFQATT, SNEGSKA (reference sequence). The V and J ends lost 3 bases and 1 base respectively, with 16 bases between them. The CDR3 DNA reads TGCAGTGCTAGGGACAGCTCCTCATTTTCCTACGAGCAGTACTTC. It yields the protein CSARDSSSFSYEQYF.

The J gene is TRBJ1-2, the V gene TRBV30; 10 bases map to TRBD1. CDR3 length: 13 residues. Germline V gene lookup returns CDR1 GTSNPN and CDR2 SVGIG (reference sequence). V dropped 2 bases and J dropped 4; count of bases not matched to a gene: 1. DNA for the CDR3: TGTGCCTGGAGTAGGACAGGGGGCTATGGCTACACCTTC. This codes for CAWSRTGGYGYTF.

This clonotype was counted only a few times. This chain uses TRBV9 with TRBJ2-3, with 7 positions matching TRBD1. Germline V gene lookup returns CDR1 SGDLS and CDR2 YYNGEE. V lost 1 base to trimming and J lost 5 bases; unmatched junction nucleotides: 10. CDR3 length: 16 residues. CDR3 sequence (DNA): TGTGCCAGCAGCGTACAGGGGGTTTTTTCGGAAGATACGCAGTATTTT. It yields the protein CASSVQGVFSEDTQYF. The variable domain in full, with the rest retrieved from reference TRBV9 and TRBJ2-3, is DSGVTQTPKHLITATGQRVTLRCSPRSGDLSVYWYQQSLDQGLQFLIQYYNGEERAKGNILERFSAQQFPDLHSELNLSSLELGDSALYFCASSVQGVFSEDTQYFGPGTRLTVL.

This clonotype has ten or more counts. The chain employs TRBV28 and TRBJ2-3; TRBD1 or TRBD2 may be the D gene (5 bases each). V gave up 8 bases and J gave up 0 bases, with 12 bases separating them. CDR1 MDHEN and CDR2 SYDVKM come from the germline V gene. CDR3 size: 14 residues. As DNA, the CDR3 is TGTGCCAGCCGAGGGGACCCTAGCACAGATACGCAGTATTTT. Its translation is CASRGDPSTDTQYF.

This chain joins TRBV4-1 and TRBJ2-5; D is ambiguous. Germline CDR1 is MGHRA and CDR2 is YSYEKL. This CDR3 spans 14 amino acids. The V end lost 4 bases, the J end lost 0 bases, and 9 bases lay between the germline ends. The DNA of the CDR3 is TGCGCCAGCAGCCGCCAGACCAACCAAGAGACCCAGTACTTC. This codes for CASSRQTNQETQYF.

This CDR3 is CSGQAGGGTGELFF. The DNA for the CDR3 is TGCAGCGGGCAGGCAGGGGGTGGCACCGGGGAGCTGTTTTTT. This chain links TRBV29-1 with TRBJ2-2, with 7 bases matching TRBD1. Germline CDR1 and CDR2: SQVTM and ANQGSEA. The ends lost 7 bases at V and 4 bases at J; junction bases unmatched: 9. This CDR3 is built from 14 residues.